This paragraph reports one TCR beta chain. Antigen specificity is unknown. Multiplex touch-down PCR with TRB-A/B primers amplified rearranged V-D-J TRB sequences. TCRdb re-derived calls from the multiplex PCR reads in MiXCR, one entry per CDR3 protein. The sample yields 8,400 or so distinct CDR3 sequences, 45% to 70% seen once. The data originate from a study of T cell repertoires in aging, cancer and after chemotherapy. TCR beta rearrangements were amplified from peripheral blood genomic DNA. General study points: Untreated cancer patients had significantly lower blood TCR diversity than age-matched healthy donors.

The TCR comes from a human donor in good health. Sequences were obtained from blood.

The CDR3 DNA reads TGTGCCAGCAGTGAAGCCGGAGAGATGCTAGCCAAAAACATTCAGTACTTC. It encodes CASSEAGEMLAKNIQYF. This chain links TRBV6-1 with TRBJ2-4; D unclear. The CDR3 is 17 residues long. The germline V and J ends were trimmed by 0 bases and 0 bases, with 12 bases remaining between them. CDR1 and CDR2 from the germline V gene are MNHNS and SASEGT.